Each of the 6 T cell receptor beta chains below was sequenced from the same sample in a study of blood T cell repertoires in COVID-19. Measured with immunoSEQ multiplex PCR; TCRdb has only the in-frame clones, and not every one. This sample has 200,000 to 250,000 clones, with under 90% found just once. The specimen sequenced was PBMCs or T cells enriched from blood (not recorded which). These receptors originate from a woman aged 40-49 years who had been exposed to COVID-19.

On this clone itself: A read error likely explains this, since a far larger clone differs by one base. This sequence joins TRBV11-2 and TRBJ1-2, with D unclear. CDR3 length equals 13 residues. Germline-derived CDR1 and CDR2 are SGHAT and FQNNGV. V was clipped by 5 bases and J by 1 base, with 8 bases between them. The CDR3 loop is CASSPQNNYGYTF. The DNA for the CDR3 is TGTGCCAGCAGCCCTCAGAATAACTATGGCTACACCTTC.

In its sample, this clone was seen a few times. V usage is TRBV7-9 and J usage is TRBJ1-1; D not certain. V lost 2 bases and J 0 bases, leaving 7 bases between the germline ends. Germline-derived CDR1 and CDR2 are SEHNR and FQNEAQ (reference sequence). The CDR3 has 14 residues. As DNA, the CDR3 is TGTGCCAGCAGCTTAACCAGTCTGAACACTGAAGCTTTCTTT. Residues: CASSLTSLNTEAFF.

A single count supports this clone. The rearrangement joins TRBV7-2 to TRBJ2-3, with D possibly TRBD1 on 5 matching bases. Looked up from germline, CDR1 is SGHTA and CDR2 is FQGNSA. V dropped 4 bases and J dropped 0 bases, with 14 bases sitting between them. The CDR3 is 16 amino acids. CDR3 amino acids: CASSSGRVVSTDTQYF. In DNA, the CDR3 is TGTGCCAGCAGCTCGGGCAGGGTGGTAAGCACAGATACGCAGTATTTT.

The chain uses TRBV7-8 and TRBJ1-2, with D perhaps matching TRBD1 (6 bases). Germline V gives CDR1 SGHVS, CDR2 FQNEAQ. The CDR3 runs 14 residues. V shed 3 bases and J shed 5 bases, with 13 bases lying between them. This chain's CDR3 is CASSLDSVGYGYTF. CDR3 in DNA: TGTGCCAGCAGCTTGGACAGCGTTGGATATGGCTACACCTTC.

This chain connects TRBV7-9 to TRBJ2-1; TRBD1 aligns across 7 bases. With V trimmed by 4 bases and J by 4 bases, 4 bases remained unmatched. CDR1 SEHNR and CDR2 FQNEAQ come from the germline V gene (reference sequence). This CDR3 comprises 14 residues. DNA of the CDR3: TGTGCCAGCAGCTCCGGACAGGATTACAATGAGCAGTTCTTC. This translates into CASSSGQDYNEQFF.

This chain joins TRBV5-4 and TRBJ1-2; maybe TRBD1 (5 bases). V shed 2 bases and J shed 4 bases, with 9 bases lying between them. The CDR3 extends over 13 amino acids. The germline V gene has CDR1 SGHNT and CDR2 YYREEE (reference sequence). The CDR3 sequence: CASSFQDIYGYTF. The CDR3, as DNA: TGTGCCAGCAGCTTCCAGGACATCTATGGCTACACCTTC.